These 22 T cell receptor beta chains came from one sample sequenced in a study of cytomegalovirus exposure and HLA in healthy donors. A multiplex PCR was run with 60 Vbeta primers and 13 Jbeta primers. Here immunoSEQ multiplex PCR was the method, and the copy in TCRdb shows in-frame clones only, minus some. The top ten hold about 0.98% of the sample, which has 150,000 to 200,000 clones, approximately 78% seen once. The sample taken for sequencing was PBMCs. The source of these receptors is a girl aged 2 to 10 in good health and CMV-seropositive.

The J gene is TRBJ2-5, the V gene TRBV5-4; TRBD2 matches at 7 bases. This CDR3 comprises 15 residues. CDR1 is SGHNT, CDR2 YYREEE, per germline (reference sequence). With 4 bases clipped from V and 2 bases from J, the junction kept 8 bases outside the gene matches. The CDR3 spells CASSAGGTRQETQYF. CDR3 in DNA: TGTGCCAGCAGCGCCGGGGGGACGAGGCAAGAGACCCAGTACTTC.

About this clone: The sample contains more than one DNA sequence encoding this CDR3. The CDR3 protein is CASSSGGRGTDTQYF. Written as DNA, the CDR3 is TGTGCCAGCAGCTCGGGGGGTCGAGGCACAGATACGCAGTATTTT. The chain couples TRBV5-4 to TRBJ2-3; the match to TRBD2 covers 7 bases. The V gene end was trimmed by 3 bases and the J gene end by 1 base; junction bases not matched to a gene: 5. This CDR3 comprises 15 residues. Looked up from germline, CDR1 is SGHNT and CDR2 is YYREEE (reference sequence).

The chain carries TRBV6-6 and TRBJ2-5; D may be TRBD1 (6 bases). The V end was cut by 5 bases, the J end by 2 bases, with 15 bases between. Germline CDR1 is MNHNY and CDR2 is SVGAGI (reference sequence). The CDR3 is made up of 15 amino acids. Written as DNA, the CDR3 is TGTGCCAGCAGTGGCCCAGGGGTTTATCAAGAGACCCAGTACTTC. This encodes CASSGPGVYQETQYF.

In the case of this clone: The germline gene is not matched at one end of the junction; a read error may be the cause. The chain uses TRBV6-6 and TRBJ1-3; 9 positions match TRBD1. This CDR3 is 16 amino acids long. The germline gives CDR1 MNHNY, CDR2 SVGAGI (reference sequence). The CDR3 sequence: CASSDSTGGSGNTIYF. The CDR3 DNA reads as TGTGCCAGCAGTGACTCGACAGGGGGCTCTGGAAACACCATATATTTT.

The chain uses TRBV19 and TRBJ1-1, with TRBD1 identical over 7 bases. This CDR3 region has 14 residues. CDR1 and CDR2 from the germline V gene are LNHDA and SQIVND (reference sequence). The junction had 5 bases not matched to a gene; V was cut back by 4 bases and J by 3 bases. This chain's CDR3 is CASSTSDRDTEAFF. In DNA, the CDR3 is TGTGCCAGTAGTACCTCCGACAGGGACACTGAAGCTTTCTTT.

This chain links TRBV28 with TRBJ1-1; D might be TRBD1 (6 bases). CDR3 length equals 15 residues. V gave up 6 bases and J gave up 1 base, with 15 bases separating them. Germline V CDR1 and CDR2: MDHEN, SYDVKM. The CDR3 loop is CASSTGQGWNTEAFF. In DNA, the CDR3 is TGTGCCAGCAGCACCGGGCAGGGGTGGAACACTGAAGCTTTCTTT. The full variable domain, completed using reference TRBV28 and TRBJ1-1, is DVKVTQSSRYLVKRTGEKVFLECVQDMDHENMFWYRQDPGLGLRLIYFSYDVKMKEKGDIPEGYSVSREKKERFSLILESASTNQTSMYLCASSTGQGWNTEAFFGQGTRLTVV.

Comment on this clone: At one of its ends the junction is not consistent with the germline gene, which may arise from a read error. The J gene is TRBJ2-4, the V gene TRBV5-8; D possibly corresponds to TRBD1 (5 bases). The CDR3 is made up of 13 amino acids. Germline V gene lookup returns CDR1 SGHTS and CDR2 YDEGEE. CDR3 in amino acids: CAGSANRKNIQYF. The CDR3 nucleotides read TGTGCCGGCAGCGCGAACAGGAAAAACATTCAGTACTTC.

The rearrangement uses TRBV9 and TRBJ2-2; 8 bases agree with TRBD1. Germline V CDR1 and CDR2: SGDLS, YYNGEE. V gave up 3 bases and J gave up 1 base; unmatched junction bases: 2. The CDR3 runs to 15 residues. Written as DNA, the CDR3 is TGTGCCAGCAGCGAGGGGACAGGGAACACCGGGGAGCTGTTTTTT. Protein sequence: CASSEGTGNTGELFF.

The chain employs TRBV7-9 and TRBJ2-7; possibly TRBD1 for D (5 bases). The CDR3 loop spans 17 amino acids. Germline V lookup: CDR1 SEHNR, CDR2 FQNEAQ (reference sequence). With 4 bases removed from V and 0 bases from J, the gap between germline ends came to 19 bases. This chain's CDR3 is CASSSIPGQKGSYEQYF. Written as DNA, the CDR3 is TGTGCCAGCAGCTCCATCCCCGGACAAAAGGGCTCCTACGAGCAGTACTTC.

The chain couples TRBV4-1 to TRBJ2-7, with 10 bases fitting TRBD2. Trimming cost V 3 bases and J 4 bases; bases outside gene matches: 3. The V gene's germline CDR1 is MGHRA and CDR2 YSYEKL. This CDR3 region has 14 residues. This CDR3 reads CASSHISGRYEQYF. CDR3 nucleotides: TGCGCCAGCAGCCACATTAGCGGGAGGTACGAGCAGTACTTC.

This clone was detected only once. V gene TRBV4-1 combines with J gene TRBJ2-7; no clear D gene. With 5 bases removed from V and 2 bases from J, the gap between germline ends came to 4 bases. Germline V gives CDR1 MGHRA, CDR2 YSYEKL. CDR3 size: 11 residues. CDR3 in DNA: TGCGCCAGCAGCGGCCCCTACGAGCAGTACTTC. Residues: CASSGPYEQYF.

The chain has TRBV5-1 and TRBJ1-2; TRBD1 aligns across 10 bases. The V gene end was trimmed by 4 bases and the J gene end by 4 bases; junction bases not matched to a gene: 7. Germline-derived CDR1 and CDR2 are SGHRS and YFSETQ. This CDR3 comprises 15 residues. CDR3 sequence: CASSPEGQGLYGYTF. DNA for the CDR3: TGCGCCAGCAGCCCGGAGGGACAGGGGCTCTATGGCTACACCTTC.

This clone was counted a single time. V usage is TRBV10-3 and J usage is TRBJ2-7; 14 nucleotides match TRBD2. This CDR3 is 19 amino acids long. Trimming took 6 bases from V and 3 from J; bases not matched to a gene: 16. CDR1 is ENHRY, CDR2 SYGVKD, per germline. The CDR3 coding sequence is TGTGCCATCAGCCAAACCCCGGGACTAGCGGGAGACTTAAACTACGAGCAGTACTTC. It yields the protein CAISQTPGLAGDLNYEQYF.

There are a few counts of this clone. This chain connects TRBV30 to TRBJ2-6; 9 bases fit TRBD2. CDR1 GTSNPN and CDR2 SVGIG come from the germline V gene (reference sequence). This CDR3 has 20 amino acids. V lost 1 base, J lost 3 bases, and 16 bases stayed unmatched. This CDR3 reads CAWSGLAALGMYRGANVLTF. The CDR3 coding sequence is TGTGCCTGGAGTGGACTAGCGGCGCTTGGGATGTATCGTGGGGCCAACGTCCTGACTTTC.

The chain recombines TRBV6-5 with TRBJ2-7; tentatively, D is TRBD1 (6 bases). The CDR3 runs 14 residues. CDR1 is MNHEY and CDR2 is SVGAGI in the germline V gene. V was trimmed by 6 bases and J by 6 bases, leaving 18 bases between them. CDR3 sequence: CASSLDRTFSEQYF. CDR3 sequence (DNA): TGTGCCAGCAGCCTGGACAGAACCTTCAGCGAGCAGTACTTC.

The chain is built from TRBV6-1 and TRBJ1-5; D is ambiguous. The CDR3 totals 15 residues. CDR1 and CDR2 from the germline V gene are MNHNS and SASEGT. Between the trimmed V and J ends, which lost 8 bases and 7 bases, there was a span of 21 bases. The DNA of the CDR3 is TGTGCCAGCCGAGAGCTCAGGCAGGTGGCCCAGCCCCAGCATTTT. Its translation is CASRELRQVAQPQHF.

This chain uses TRBV5-1 with TRBJ1-3; 10 bases fit TRBD1. Germline V gene lookup returns CDR1 SGHRS and CDR2 YFSETQ. V was clipped by 4 bases and J by 4 bases; unmatched bases: 5. The CDR3 is 15 residues long. CDR3 nucleotide sequence: TGCGCCAGCAGCCCGGGACAGGGGACGGGAAACACCATATATTTT. Amino acids: CASSPGQGTGNTIYF.

This chain connects TRBV6-4 to TRBJ2-3; D is unresolved. The germline V and J ends were trimmed by 6 bases and 1 base, with 8 bases remaining between them. Germline V gives CDR1 MRHNA, CDR2 SNTAGT. This CDR3 comprises 13 residues. The CDR3 loop is CASSLEGTDTQYF. The CDR3 DNA reads TGTGCCAGCAGCCTAGAGGGCACAGATACGCAGTATTTT.

This clone was observed once. The chain links TRBV4-1 to TRBJ2-4; 9 bases agree with TRBD2. Trimming cost V 1 base and J 8 bases; bases outside gene matches: 9. CDR1 MGHRA and CDR2 YSYEKL come from the germline V gene. The CDR3 length is 16 residues. CDR3 amino acids: CASSQVSGLAPDIQYF. For the CDR3, the DNA is TGCGCCAGCAGCCAAGTCTCCGGACTAGCGCCCGACATTCAGTACTTC.

The V gene is TRBV5-5, the J gene TRBJ2-5; 14 bases agree with TRBD2. Trimming took 3 bases from V and 6 from J; bases not matched to a gene: 7. The germline gives CDR1 SGHKS, CDR2 YYEKEE (reference sequence). The CDR3 is made up of 16 amino acids. CDR3 amino acids: CASSSTSGREEKTQYF. The CDR3 nucleotides are TGTGCCAGCAGCTCGACTAGCGGGAGGGAGGAAAAGACCCAGTACTTC. Drawing the rest from reference TRBV5-5 and TRBJ2-5, the complete variable domain is DAGVTQSPTHLIKTRGQQVTLRCSPISGHKSVSWYQQVLGQGPQFIFQYYEKEERGRGNFPDRFSARQFPNYSSELNVNALLLGDSALYLCASSSTSGREEKTQYFGPGTRLLVL.

The chain employs TRBV5-1 and TRBJ1-2; 10 bases fit TRBD1. The CDR3 runs to 15 residues. Trimming cost V 0 bases and J 8 bases; bases outside gene matches: 7. CDR1 SGHRS and CDR2 YFSETQ come from the germline V gene. The CDR3, as DNA: TGCGCCAGCAGCTTGGGGGACAGGGGAGTACGGGGCTACACCTTC. This translates into CASSLGDRGVRGYTF.

The rearrangement uses TRBV5-1 and TRBJ2-5, with D maybe TRBD1 (6 bases). Germline V gene data show CDR1 as SGHRS and CDR2 as YFSETQ. The V end was cut by 0 bases, the J end by 5 bases, with 8 bases between. The CDR3 runs 13 residues. In DNA, the CDR3 is TGCGCCAGCAGCTTGGGACAGGTGGAGACCCAGTACTTC. This codes for CASSLGQVETQYF.